This T cell receptor beta chain appears in the sequencing data of a study of regulatory T cells in long-lasting Graves disease. Time point noted: newly diagnosed GD, antithyroid drugs for less than 3 months. From RNA extracted from PBMCs, the TCR library was made. J lost 3 bases, V lost 8 bases, and 3 bases had no gene match. The CDR3 loop spans 12 amino acids. Looked up from germline, CDR1 is GTSNPN and CDR2 is SVGIG (reference sequence). Libraries of TCR beta came from iRepertoire HTBI primers plus Arm-PCR of CDR3 regions. Via MiXCR, TCRdb re-called the multiplex PCR reads, giving one row per CDR3 protein. The table includes some 370,000 distinct CDR3 sequences, about 10% detected once. The table lists this clonotype with many counts. These same data were also listed under a study on T cells in Graves' hyperthyroidism and ophthalmopathy. Turning to that study: Most expanded thyroid clonotypes above 0.001 recurred in blood. By a 13 V-J model, ophthalmopathy was set apart from stable hyperthyroidism.

This specimen consisted of peripheral blood mononuclear cells (PBMCs), obtained at new diagnosis, from a patient treated with antithyroid drugs. V usage is TRBV30 and J usage is TRBJ1-4; 7 bases map to TRBD1. The sequence derives from a woman between 18 and 29 years old with Graves disease. The CDR3 DNA sequence: TGTGCCCGTGGGACAGCTAATGAAAAACTGTTTTTT. The encoded protein is CARGTANEKLFF.